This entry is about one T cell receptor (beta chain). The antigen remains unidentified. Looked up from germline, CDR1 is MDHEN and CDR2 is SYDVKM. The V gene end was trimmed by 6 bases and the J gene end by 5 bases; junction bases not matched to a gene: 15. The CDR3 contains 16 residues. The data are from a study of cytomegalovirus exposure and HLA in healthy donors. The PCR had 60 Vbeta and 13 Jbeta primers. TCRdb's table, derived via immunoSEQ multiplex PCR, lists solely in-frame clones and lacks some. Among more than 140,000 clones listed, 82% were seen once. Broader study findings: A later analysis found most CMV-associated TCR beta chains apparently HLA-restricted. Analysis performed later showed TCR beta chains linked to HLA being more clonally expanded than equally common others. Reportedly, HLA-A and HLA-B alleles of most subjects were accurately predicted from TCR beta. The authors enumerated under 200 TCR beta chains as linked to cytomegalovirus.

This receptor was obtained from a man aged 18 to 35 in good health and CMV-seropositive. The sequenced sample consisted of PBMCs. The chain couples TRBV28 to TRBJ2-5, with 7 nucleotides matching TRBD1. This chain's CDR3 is CASRKTGVYRGETQYF. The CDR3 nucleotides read TGTGCCAGCAGAAAAACCGGGGTGTACAGGGGTGAGACCCAGTACTTC. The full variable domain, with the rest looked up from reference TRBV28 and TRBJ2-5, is DVKVTQSSRYLVKRTGEKVFLECVQDMDHENMFWYRQDPGLGLRLIYFSYDVKMKEKGDIPEGYSVSREKKERFSLILESASTNQTSMYLCASRKTGVYRGETQYFGPGTRLLVL.